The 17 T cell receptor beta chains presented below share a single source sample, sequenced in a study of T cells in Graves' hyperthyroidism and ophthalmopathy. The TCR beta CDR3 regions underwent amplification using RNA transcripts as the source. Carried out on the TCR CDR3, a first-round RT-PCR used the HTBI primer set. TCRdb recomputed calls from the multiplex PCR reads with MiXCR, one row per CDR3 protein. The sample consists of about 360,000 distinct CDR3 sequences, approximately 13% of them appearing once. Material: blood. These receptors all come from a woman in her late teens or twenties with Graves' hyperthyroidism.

Written as DNA, the CDR3 is TGCAGTGCTGAGGGACGGTGGGGTGTCGCAGATACGCAGTATTTT. It yields the protein CSAEGRWGVADTQYF. J is TRBJ2-3 and V is TRBV20-1; tentatively, D is TRBD1 or TRBD2 (5 bases each). The CDR3 contains 15 residues. The V gene lost 5 bases and the J gene lost 4 bases, with 19 bases spanning the gap. The germline V gene has CDR1 DFQATT and CDR2 SNEGSKA (reference sequence).

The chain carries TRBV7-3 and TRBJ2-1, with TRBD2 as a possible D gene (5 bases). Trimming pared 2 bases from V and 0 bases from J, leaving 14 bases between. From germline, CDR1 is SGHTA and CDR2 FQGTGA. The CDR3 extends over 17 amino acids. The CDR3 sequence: CASSLRPGVSSYNEQFF. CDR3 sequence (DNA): TGTGCCAGCAGCTTACGTCCCGGGGTTAGCTCCTACAATGAGCAGTTCTTC.

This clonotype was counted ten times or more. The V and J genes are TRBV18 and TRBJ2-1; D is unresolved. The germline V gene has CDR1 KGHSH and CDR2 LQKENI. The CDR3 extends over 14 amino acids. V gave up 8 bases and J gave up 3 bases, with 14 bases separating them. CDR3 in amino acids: CASSPRSSYNEQFF. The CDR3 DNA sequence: TGTGCCAGCAGCCCCAGATCCAGCTACAATGAGCAGTTCTTC.

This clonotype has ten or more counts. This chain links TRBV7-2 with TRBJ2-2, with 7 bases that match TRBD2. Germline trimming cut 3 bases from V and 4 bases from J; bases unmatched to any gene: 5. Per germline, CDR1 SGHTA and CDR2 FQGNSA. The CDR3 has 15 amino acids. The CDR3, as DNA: TGTGCCAGCAGCTTCTTCGGGGGGAGCACCGGGGAGCTGTTTTTT. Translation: CASSFFGGSTGELFF.

The CDR3 DNA is TGTGCCAGTAAGGGGGATCAGCCCCAGCATTTT. It encodes CASKGDQPQHF. The rearrangement uses TRBV19 and TRBJ1-5; the D gene is possibly TRBD1 (6 bases). CDR3 size: 11 residues. Germline V lookup: CDR1 LNHDA, CDR2 SQIVND (reference sequence). Deletions cut 7 bases from V and 5 bases from J, with 6 bases between.

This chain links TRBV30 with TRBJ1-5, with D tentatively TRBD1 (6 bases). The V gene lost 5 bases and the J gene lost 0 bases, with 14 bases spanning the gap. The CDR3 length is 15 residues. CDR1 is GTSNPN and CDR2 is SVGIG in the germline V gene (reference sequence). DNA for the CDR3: TGTGCCTGGGCCCGGAGGGGGGCTAGCAATCAGCCCCAGCATTTT. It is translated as CAWARRGASNQPQHF.

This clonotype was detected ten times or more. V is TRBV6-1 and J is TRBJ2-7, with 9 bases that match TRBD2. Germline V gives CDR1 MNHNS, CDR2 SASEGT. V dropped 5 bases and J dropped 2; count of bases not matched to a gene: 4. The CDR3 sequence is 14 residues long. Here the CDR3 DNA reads TGTGCCAGCAGTTGGGCTAGCGGGGCCTACGAGCAGTACTTC. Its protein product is CASSWASGAYEQYF.

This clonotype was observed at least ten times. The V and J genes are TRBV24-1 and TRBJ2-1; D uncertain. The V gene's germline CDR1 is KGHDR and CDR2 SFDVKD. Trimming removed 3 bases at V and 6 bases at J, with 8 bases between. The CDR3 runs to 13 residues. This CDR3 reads CATSDRPGNEQFF. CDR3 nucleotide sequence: TGTGCCACCAGTGATAGACCTGGCAATGAGCAGTTCTTC.

The CDR3 nucleotides read TGCAGTGCTAGACCACAGTTATCAAGCTATGGCTACACCTTC. Its protein is CSARPQLSSYGYTF. The chain links TRBV20-1 to TRBJ1-2, with D unresolved. Per the germline V gene, CDR1 is DFQATT and CDR2 is SNEGSKA (reference sequence). The V and J ends lost 2 bases and 4 bases respectively, with 14 bases between them. The CDR3 has 14 amino acids.

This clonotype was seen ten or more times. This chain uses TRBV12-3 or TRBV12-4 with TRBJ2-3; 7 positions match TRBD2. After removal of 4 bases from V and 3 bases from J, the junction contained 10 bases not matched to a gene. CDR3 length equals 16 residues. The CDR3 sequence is CASSSTSPLMTDTQYF. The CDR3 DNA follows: TGTGCCAGCAGTTCGACTAGCCCACTTATGACAGATACGCAGTATTTT.

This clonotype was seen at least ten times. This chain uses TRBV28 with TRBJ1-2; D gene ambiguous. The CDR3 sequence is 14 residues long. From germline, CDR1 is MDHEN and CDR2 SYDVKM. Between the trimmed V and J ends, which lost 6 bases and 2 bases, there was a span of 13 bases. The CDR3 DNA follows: TGTGCCAGCAGCACGAGCCCCGAAAACTATGGCTACACCTTC. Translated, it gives CASSTSPENYGYTF.

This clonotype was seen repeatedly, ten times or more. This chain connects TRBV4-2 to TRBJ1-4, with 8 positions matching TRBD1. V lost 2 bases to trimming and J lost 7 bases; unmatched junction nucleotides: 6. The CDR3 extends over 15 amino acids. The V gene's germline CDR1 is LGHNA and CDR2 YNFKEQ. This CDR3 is CASSQSSGGGEKLFF. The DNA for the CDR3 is TGTGCCAGCAGCCAAAGTTCAGGGGGCGGTGAAAAACTGTTTTTT.

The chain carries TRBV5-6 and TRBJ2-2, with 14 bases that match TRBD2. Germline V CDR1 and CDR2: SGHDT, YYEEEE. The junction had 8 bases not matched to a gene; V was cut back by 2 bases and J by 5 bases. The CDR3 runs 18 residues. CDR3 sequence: CASSFGLAGGRVTGELFF. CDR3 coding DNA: TGTGCCAGCAGCTTTGGACTAGCGGGAGGCCGGGTTACCGGGGAGCTGTTTTTT.

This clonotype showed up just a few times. CDR3 nucleotides: TGTGCCAGCAGTTTAATACACTTGAACACCGGGGAGCTGTTTTTT. Encoded protein: CASSLIHLNTGELFF. J is TRBJ2-2 and V is TRBV12-3 or TRBV12-4; D gene uncertain. The CDR3 length is 15 residues. V was clipped by 2 bases and J by 1 base, with 8 bases between them.

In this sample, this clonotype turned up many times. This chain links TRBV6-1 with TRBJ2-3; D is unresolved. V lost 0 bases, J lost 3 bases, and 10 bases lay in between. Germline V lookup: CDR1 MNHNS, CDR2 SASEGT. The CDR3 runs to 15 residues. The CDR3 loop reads CASSEAGSDTDTQYF. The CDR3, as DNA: TGTGCCAGCAGTGAAGCGGGTAGTGATACAGATACGCAGTATTTT.

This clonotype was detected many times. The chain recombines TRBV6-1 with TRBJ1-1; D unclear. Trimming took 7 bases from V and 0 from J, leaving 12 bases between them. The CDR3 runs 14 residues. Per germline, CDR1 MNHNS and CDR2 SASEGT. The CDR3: CASNPQPMNTEAFF. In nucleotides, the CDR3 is TGTGCCAGCAATCCGCAACCGATGAACACTGAAGCTTTCTTT.

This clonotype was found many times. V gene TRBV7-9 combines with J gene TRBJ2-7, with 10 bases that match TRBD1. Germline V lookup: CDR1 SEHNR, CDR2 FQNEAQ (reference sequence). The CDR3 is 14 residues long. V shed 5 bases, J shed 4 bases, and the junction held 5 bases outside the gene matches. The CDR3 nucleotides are TGTGCCAGCAGCCCCGGGACAGGGGAATACGAGCAGTACTTC. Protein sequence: CASSPGTGEYEQYF.